The 25 T cell receptor beta chains presented below share a single source sample, sequenced in a study of OX40 agonist ivuxolimab in advanced cancers. The method was immunoSEQ multiplex PCR; TCRdb's version includes in-frame clones alone and lacks a portion of them. Among tens of thousands of clones listed, about 90% were seen once. Sequenced material: CD4+ or CD8+ T cells sorted from blood, taken in a trial of the OX40 agonist ivuxolimab. The source of these receptors is an adult with an advanced solid tumor such as melanoma, head and neck, liver or kidney cancer.

V and J are TRBV28 and TRBJ1-6; D is possibly TRBD1 (6 bases). Germline V gene lookup returns CDR1 MDHEN and CDR2 SYDVKM. The CDR3 loop spans 13 amino acids. The V gene lost 8 bases and the J gene lost 10 bases, with 15 bases spanning the gap. CDR3 region: CASFNRVGSPLHF. CDR3 in DNA: TGTGCCAGCTTCAACAGGGTGGGCTCACCCCTCCACTTT.

The J gene is TRBJ1-1, the V gene TRBV18, with D uncertain. Germline V gene data show CDR1 as KGHSH and CDR2 as LQKENI. This CDR3 is 19 amino acids long. V was trimmed by 3 bases and J by 3 bases, leaving 26 bases between them. The DNA of the CDR3 is TGTGCCAGCTCACCGTTCGCAGGAGGGTCTAAATCGGGCGACACTGAAGCTTTCTTT. This encodes CASSPFAGGSKSGDTEAFF. The full variable domain, completed using reference TRBV18 and TRBJ1-1, is NAGVMQNPRHLVRRRGQEARLRCSPMKGHSHVYWYRQLPEEGLKFMVYLQKENIIDESGMPKERFSAEFPKEGPSILRIQQVVRGDSAAYFCASSPFAGGSKSGDTEAFFGQGTRLTVV.

The chain couples TRBV27 to TRBJ2-7, with 10 bases identical to TRBD2. With V trimmed by 5 bases and J by 3 bases, 16 bases remained unmatched. Germline loops: CDR1 MNHEY, CDR2 SMNVEV (reference sequence). CDR3 length: 18 residues. CDR3 DNA: TGTGCCAGCAGTCTCAGGACCCTAGCGGGGGAGCGATACTACGAGCAGTACTTC. Protein product: CASSLRTLAGERYYEQYF.

The V call is TRBV5-1, the J call TRBJ2-2, with unresolved D. The CDR3 is made up of 13 amino acids. Germline CDR1 reads SGHRS; CDR2 reads YFSETQ. V was trimmed by 0 bases and J by 6 bases, leaving 6 bases between them. CDR3 loop: CASSLVDAGELFF. In DNA, the CDR3 is TGCGCCAGCAGCTTGGTTGACGCCGGGGAGCTGTTTTTT.

The gene calls are TRBV7-2 and TRBJ2-7; TRBD2 aligns across 11 bases. V shed 1 base, J shed 3 bases, and the junction held 2 bases outside the gene matches. The V gene's germline CDR1 is SGHTA and CDR2 FQGNSA. The CDR3 is 15 amino acids. Here the CDR3 DNA reads TGTGCCAGCAGCTTAGGGGGGACTAGCGGCTACGAGCAGTACTTC. Translation gives CASSLGGTSGYEQYF.

This rearrangement joins TRBV28 to TRBJ2-2, with 8 bases that match TRBD2. With 2 bases clipped from V and 1 base from J, the junction kept 6 bases outside the gene matches. Germline loops: CDR1 MDHEN, CDR2 SYDVKM. This CDR3 spans 17 amino acids. CDR3 sequence reads: CASSLITSGKNTGELFF. In nucleotides, the CDR3 is TGTGCCAGCAGTTTAATTACTAGCGGAAAGAACACCGGGGAGCTGTTTTTT.

CDR3 sequence reads: CASSELSQGNTEAFF. In nucleotides, the CDR3 is TGTGCCAGCTCAGAATTATCCCAGGGGAATACTGAAGCTTTCTTT. This chain links TRBV18 with TRBJ1-1, with D possibly TRBD1 on 6 matching bases. Looked up from germline, CDR1 is KGHSH and CDR2 is LQKENI. The CDR3 extends over 15 amino acids. V was cut by 5 bases and J by 5 bases, with 18 bases left in between.

The gene calls are TRBV7-3 and TRBJ2-2, with D tentatively TRBD1 or TRBD2 (5 bases each). The CDR3 spans 20 residues. The V gene's germline CDR1 is SGHTA and CDR2 FQGTGA. Trimming cost V 2 bases and J 3 bases, with 25 bases left between them. CDR3: CASSLRLHRPGRTDTGELFF. The CDR3 nucleotides are TGTGCCAGCAGCTTACGGTTACACCGCCCGGGACGAACGGACACCGGGGAGCTGTTTTTT.

The rearrangement uses TRBV7-2 and TRBJ2-1; 12 bases agree with TRBD2. This CDR3 has 16 residues. The junction had 9 bases not matched to a gene; V was cut back by 3 bases and J by 9 bases. Germline-derived CDR1 and CDR2 are SGHTA and FQGNSA. CDR3 coding DNA: TGTGCCAGCAGCTTGGCTAGCGGGAGGGCCTCGGGTGAGCAGTTCTTC. It codes for CASSLASGRASGEQFF.

The V and J genes are TRBV29-1 and TRBJ2-5; 11 bases fit TRBD1. The germline gives CDR1 SQVTM, CDR2 ANQGSEA. CDR3 length: 15 amino acids. V gave up 3 bases and J gave up 1 base; unmatched junction bases: 4. CDR3 region: CSVEGGQGVQETQYF. CDR3 DNA: TGCAGCGTTGAGGGGGGACAGGGGGTCCAAGAGACCCAGTACTTC.

The chain employs TRBV7-9 and TRBJ1-1; 9 bases agree with TRBD1. Germline V CDR1 and CDR2: SEHNR, FQNEAQ (reference sequence). V lost 4 bases, J lost 1 base, and 4 bases stayed unmatched. The CDR3 has 15 amino acids. For the CDR3, the DNA is TGTGCCAGCAGCTCCGGGACAGGGACGAACACTGAAGCTTTCTTT. Translating it yields CASSSGTGTNTEAFF.

This sequence joins TRBV18 and TRBJ2-7; 7 bases align to TRBD2. Germline-derived CDR1 and CDR2 are KGHSH and LQKENI. V was clipped by 2 bases and J by 0 bases; unmatched bases: 1. The CDR3 consists of 14 residues. The CDR3 region is CASSPASGSYEQYF. The CDR3 nucleotides are TGTGCCAGCTCACCAGCTAGCGGCTCCTACGAGCAGTACTTC.

The chain combines TRBV6-5 with TRBJ1-2, with 9 bases identical to TRBD1. CDR1 is MNHEY, CDR2 SVGAGI, per germline. The CDR3 has 14 residues. The trim removed 2 bases at V and 6 bases at J, leaving 4 bases unmatched. The CDR3 sequence: CASSYTDRGDGYTF. As DNA, the CDR3 is TGTGCCAGCAGTTACACGGACAGGGGCGATGGCTACACCTTC.

The genes are TRBV19 and TRBJ2-5; D is possibly TRBD1 (5 bases). This CDR3 spans 17 amino acids. The germline V gene encodes CDR1 LNHDA and CDR2 SQIVND (reference sequence). The germline V and J ends were trimmed by 7 bases and 4 bases, with 25 bases remaining between them. The CDR3 coding sequence is TGTGCCAGTAACACTCCTTCTGGGCAGGGTGGACGAGAGACCCAGTACTTC. Protein product: CASNTPSGQGGRETQYF.

The rearrangement links TRBV28 to TRBJ1-1, with D possibly TRBD1 on 6 matching bases. The CDR3 is made up of 15 amino acids. The V end was cut by 9 bases, the J end by 1 base, with 18 bases between. Per the germline V gene, CDR1 is MDHEN and CDR2 is SYDVKM. This CDR3 reads CASSPVQGRNTEAFF. CDR3 nucleotides: TGTGCCAGTAGTCCCGTCCAGGGGAGGAACACTGAAGCTTTCTTT. Complete variable domain (other parts from reference TRBV28 and TRBJ1-1): DVKVTQSSRYLVKRTGEKVFLECVQDMDHENMFWYRQDPGLGLRLIYFSYDVKMKEKGDIPEGYSVSREKKERFSLILESASTNQTSMYLCASSPVQGRNTEAFFGQGTRLTVV.

J is TRBJ1-4 and V is TRBV6-6, with D possibly matching TRBD1 (5 bases). The CDR3 covers 14 residues. Per germline, CDR1 MNHNY and CDR2 SVGAGI (reference sequence). Trimming pared 6 bases from V and 7 bases from J, leaving 15 bases between. CDR3 residues: CASSKDSDREKLFF. The CDR3 region has the DNA TGTGCCAGCAGCAAAGACAGCGACCGTGAAAAACTGTTTTTT.

About this clone itself: One junction end does not reproduce the germline sequence, and a read error may be involved. The chain uses TRBV5-1 and TRBJ2-1; TRBD2 might be the D (5 bases). This CDR3 is built from 13 residues. Germline values: CDR1 SGHRS, CDR2 YFSETQ. CDR3 amino acids: CASSLGVNNEQFF. The CDR3 DNA sequence: TGCGCCAGCAGTTTGGGAGTTAACAATGAGCAGTTCTTC.

This clone has just one count. The J gene is TRBJ1-3, the V gene TRBV28; 9 bases fit TRBD1. The CDR3 sequence is 14 residues long. CDR1 and CDR2 (germline): MDHEN, SYDVKM. V shed 5 bases and J 7 bases; nucleotides not matched to a gene: 6. The CDR3 loop is CASSPGTGKNTIYF. CDR3 in DNA: TGTGCCAGCAGTCCCGGGACAGGGAAGAACACCATATATTTT.

This rearrangement joins TRBV4-1 to TRBJ2-1, with TRBD2 matching over 7 bases. Trimming took 1 base from V and 4 from J; bases not matched to a gene: 10. CDR1 MGHRA and CDR2 YSYEKL come from the germline V gene. The CDR3 length is 17 residues. The CDR3 loop is CASSQAWRGSAYNEQFF. The CDR3 region has the DNA TGCGCCAGCAGCCAAGCCTGGCGCGGGAGTGCATACAATGAGCAGTTCTTC.

The chain joins TRBV5-4 to TRBJ2-2, with D perhaps TRBD2 (6 bases). Trimming cost V 3 bases and J 3 bases, with 12 bases left between them. The CDR3 is 15 amino acids. CDR1 is SGHNT, CDR2 YYREEE, per germline (reference sequence). The CDR3 bases are TGTGCCAGCAGCTCGCGGGACCAGCACACCGGGGAGCTGTTTTTT. This encodes CASSSRDQHTGELFF.

This rearrangement joins TRBV19 to TRBJ2-3; 9 nucleotides match TRBD2. The CDR3 is 14 amino acids. V shed 1 base, J shed 8 bases, and the junction held 4 bases outside the gene matches. Germline V gives CDR1 LNHDA, CDR2 SQIVND (reference sequence). In nucleotides, the CDR3 is TGTGCCAGTAGTATAGCTCTAGCGGGATTTACGCAGTATTTT. Its translation: CASSIALAGFTQYF.

This chain uses TRBV19 with TRBJ2-7; possibly TRBD2 for D (5 bases). V shed 2 bases and J shed 4 bases, with 12 bases lying between them. Germline lookup yields CDR1 LNHDA and CDR2 SQIVND (reference sequence). The length of the CDR3 is 14 residues. The CDR3 region has the DNA TGTGCCAGTAGTATAAAATACGGGGTTTACGAGCAGTACTTC. Translation gives CASSIKYGVYEQYF. Complete variable domain (other parts from reference TRBV19 and TRBJ2-7): DGGITQSPKYLFRKEGQNVTLSCEQNLNHDAMYWYRQDPGQGLRLIYYSQIVNDFQKGDIAEGYSVSREKKESFPLTVTSAQKNPTAFYLCASSIKYGVYEQYFGPGTRLTVT.

A remark on this clone: The identical CDR3 is also encoded by other nucleotide sequences in the sample. The gene calls are TRBV10-3 and TRBJ2-7; D is ambiguous. Trimming pared 0 bases from V and 4 bases from J, leaving 4 bases between. CDR1 and CDR2 (germline): ENHRY, SYGVKD. The length of the CDR3 is 12 residues. CDR3 region: CAISESGYEQYF. The CDR3 nucleotides read TGTGCCATCAGTGAGTCTGGATACGAGCAGTACTTC.

V usage is TRBV18 and J usage is TRBJ2-3, with D possibly matching TRBD1 (6 bases). V was clipped by 6 bases and J by 4 bases, with 14 bases between them. The length of the CDR3 is 14 residues. The V gene's germline CDR1 is KGHSH and CDR2 LQKENI. The CDR3 bases are TGTGCCAGCTCCGAAATCCAGGGGTCAGATACGCAGTATTTT. Residues: CASSEIQGSDTQYF.

The chain employs TRBV28 and TRBJ2-1, with 11 bases aligning to TRBD2. The CDR3 runs to 15 residues. The trim removed 6 bases at V and 5 bases at J, leaving 6 bases unmatched. Germline V gives CDR1 MDHEN, CDR2 SYDVKM. CDR3 coding DNA: TGTGCCAGCAGCCGCGGGACTAGCGGTAACAATGAGCAGTTCTTC. This sequence encodes CASSRGTSGNNEQFF.